This passage covers 25 T cell receptor beta chains from one sample sequenced in a study of Tregs in tolerant kidney transplant recipients (dated by TCRdb to between 2017 and 2020). To prepare the library, the immunoSEQ multiplex PCR assay was applied. TCRdb carries this immuneACCESS record with in-frame sequences only. Its versions omit some clonotypes, under half of them owing to an unresolved V gene in the studies checked, with the rest unexplained. Across this sample there are about 68,000 clones, with roughly 84% seen only once. The biggest ten clones account for approximately 4.8% of the sample. Sequencing input: CD4+ T cells from blood. The receptor source for this set is a human donor in good health.

This clone has just a few counts. The V gene is TRBV19, the J gene TRBJ2-2; D remains ambiguous. This CDR3 has 18 amino acids. Trimming took off 2 bases at V and 5 bases at J, with 21 bases between the two ends. Germline V CDR1 and CDR2: LNHDA, SQIVND (reference sequence). The DNA of the CDR3 is TGTGCCAGTAGTATATTCCGGCGGACCAAACATACAACCGGGGAGCTGTTTTTT. Translating it yields CASSIFRRTKHTTGELFF.

The rearrangement links TRBV7-9 to TRBJ2-6; the D call may be TRBD1 or TRBD2 (5 bases each). The germline V and J ends were trimmed by 3 bases and 4 bases, with 10 bases remaining between them. The CDR3 length is 15 residues. CDR1 is SEHNR and CDR2 is FQNEAQ in the germline V gene (reference sequence). The CDR3 sequence is CASSFGGSGANVLTF. The DNA for the CDR3 is TGTGCCAGCAGCTTTGGGGGATCGGGGGCCAACGTCCTGACTTTC. The full variable domain, completed using reference TRBV7-9 and TRBJ2-6, is DTGVSQNPRHKITKRGQNVTFRCDPISEHNRLYWYRQTLGQGPEFLTYFQNEAQLEKSRLLSDRFSAERPKGSFSTLEIQRTEQGDSAMYLCASSFGGSGANVLTFGAGSRLTVL.

The chain recombines TRBV6-6 with TRBJ1-1, with D perhaps matching TRBD1 (5 bases). CDR3 size: 13 residues. Germline V lookup: CDR1 MNHNY, CDR2 SVGAGI (reference sequence). V was pared by 4 bases and J by 3 bases, with 9 bases between. CDR3 bases: TGTGCCAGCAGTTCATGGGGGGACACTGAAGCTTTCTTT. It yields the protein CASSSWGDTEAFF.

This chain joins TRBV20-1 and TRBJ2-1; D gene uncertain. The germline CDR1 and CDR2 sequences are DFQATT and SNEGSKA (reference sequence). With 5 bases removed from V and 9 bases from J, the gap between germline ends came to 11 bases. The CDR3 is made up of 11 amino acids. The CDR3 coding sequence is TGCAGTGCTGTGGGATCAAGTGAGCAGTTCTTC. This codes for CSAVGSSEQFF.

The CDR3: CASTETGLGGYGYTF. The DNA for the CDR3 is TGTGCCAGCACCGAGACAGGGCTCGGCGGCTATGGCTACACCTTC. The genes are TRBV2 and TRBJ1-2, with 7 bases aligning to TRBD1. This CDR3 is 15 amino acids long. J lost 4 bases, V lost 7 bases, and 12 bases had no gene match. The V gene's germline CDR1 is SNHLY and CDR2 FYNNEI.

The chain is built from TRBV27 and TRBJ1-1; TRBD1 matches 8 bases. Germline CDR1 MNHEY, CDR2 SMNVEV (reference sequence). The CDR3 consists of 16 residues. The V segment lost 5 bases and the J segment 5 bases; nucleotides outside the gene matches: 13. CDR3 DNA sequence: TGTGCCAGCAGTCCCACAGGGGGGGGCTTAGGGACTGAAGCTTTCTTT. Translation gives CASSPTGGGLGTEAFF.

V gene TRBV6-5 combines with J gene TRBJ2-7; TRBD1 aligns across 7 bases. Germline assignment: CDR1 MNHEY and CDR2 SVGAGI. The V segment lost 2 bases and the J segment 4 bases; nucleotides outside the gene matches: 5. The CDR3 is 14 residues long. CDR3 amino acids: CASSYRTGQYEQYF. CDR3 nucleotides: TGTGCCAGCAGTTACCGGACAGGACAGTACGAGCAGTACTTC.

This CDR3 is CAWESDSPLHF. CDR3 bases: TGTGCCTGGGAGTCCGATTCACCCCTCCACTTT. The chain links TRBV30 to TRBJ1-6, with D unclear. CDR3 length equals 11 residues. Germline-derived CDR1 and CDR2 are GTSNPN and SVGIG (reference sequence). With 5 bases removed from V and 8 bases from J, the gap between germline ends came to 7 bases.

This clone came up a few times. The V gene is TRBV28, the J gene TRBJ1-2; D is unclear. The length of the CDR3 is 12 residues. The germline gives CDR1 MDHEN, CDR2 SYDVKM. The ends were cut back, 11 bases at V and 8 bases at J, with 18 bases in the middle. CDR3 protein: CAGGNGKRGYTF. In DNA form, the CDR3 reads TGTGCCGGTGGGAACGGGAAGCGAGGCTACACCTTC.

V gene TRBV28 combines with J gene TRBJ2-7; 7 bases are shared with TRBD2. Germline CDR1 and CDR2: MDHEN and SYDVKM. V dropped 7 bases and J dropped 2; count of bases not matched to a gene: 5. CDR3 size: 13 residues. The CDR3 nucleotides are TGTGCCAGCATCTCTAGCGGCCCCTACGAGCAGTACTTC. Amino acid sequence: CASISSGPYEQYF.

The V call is TRBV5-6, the J call TRBJ2-7; TRBD1 is a possible D gene (6 bases). V was cut by 4 bases and J by 7 bases, with 12 bases left in between. The CDR3 contains 12 residues. CDR1 is SGHDT and CDR2 is YYEEEE in the germline V gene. The chain's CDR3 is CASSLQRGEQYF. Here the CDR3 DNA reads TGTGCCAGCAGCCTGCAGAGGGGGGAGCAGTACTTC.

This clone came up a few times. This sequence joins TRBV6-5 and TRBJ2-5, with D unclear. Germline CDR1 MNHEY, CDR2 SVGAGI. Trimming stripped 2 bases from V and 7 bases from J, with 8 bases between. The CDR3 extends over 12 amino acids. For the CDR3, the DNA is TGTGCCAGCAGTTACCCAATTGGGACCCAGTACTTC. It encodes CASSYPIGTQYF.

The gene calls are TRBV6-5 and TRBJ1-3; D uncertain. This CDR3 has 16 residues. V lost 0 bases and J lost 2, with 11 bases in between. From germline, CDR1 is MNHEY and CDR2 SVGAGI. CDR3 sequence (DNA): TGTGCCAGCAGTTACTCTGGCCTACGCCCTGGAAACACCATATATTTT. Translation gives CASSYSGLRPGNTIYF.

The V gene is TRBV6-5, the J gene TRBJ1-1; D perhaps matches TRBD1 (6 bases). Looked up from germline, CDR1 is MNHEY and CDR2 is SVGAGI. The CDR3 consists of 16 residues. Deletions cut 0 bases from V and 4 bases from J, with 15 bases between. The CDR3 is CASSYSPGAEGTEAFF. CDR3 bases: TGTGCCAGCAGTTACTCGCCAGGGGCGGAGGGCACTGAAGCTTTCTTT.

The rearrangement uses TRBV25-1 and TRBJ1-2, with D unclear. CDR1 MGHDK and CDR2 SYGVNS come from the germline V gene. Trimming pared 3 bases from V and 7 bases from J, leaving 18 bases between. CDR3 size: 15 residues. The CDR3 spells CASSEVRGESGGYTF. The CDR3 DNA reads TGTGCCAGCAGTGAGGTCCGGGGTGAGTCGGGTGGCTACACCTTC.

The chain is built from TRBV19 and TRBJ2-1, with 7 bases matching TRBD2. CDR1 LNHDA and CDR2 SQIVND come from the germline V gene (reference sequence). The length of the CDR3 is 16 residues. V trimming: 6 bases; J trimming: 5 bases; junction bases outside the gene matches: 13. Here the CDR3 reads CASRRGGLTGNNEQFF. CDR3 nucleotide sequence: TGTGCCAGTAGGCGTGGGGGACTAACGGGGAACAATGAGCAGTTCTTC.

This clone was picked up one time. The CDR3 region is CASSYLGAPPETQYF. CDR3 DNA sequence: TGTGCCAGCAGTTACCTAGGGGCGCCCCCGGAGACCCAGTACTTC. The chain combines TRBV9 with TRBJ2-5; the D gene is possibly TRBD1 (5 bases). Germline CDR1 is SGDLS and CDR2 is YYNGEE. The CDR3 contains 15 residues. V was clipped by 5 bases and J by 5 bases, with 19 bases between them.

This clone was counted once. The chain employs TRBV7-2 and TRBJ2-7; D gene ambiguous. The length of the CDR3 is 14 residues. Germline CDR1 is SGHTA and CDR2 is FQGNSA. Deletions cut 0 bases from V and 6 bases from J, with 12 bases between. The CDR3 region is CASSLASELGEQYF. CDR3 bases: TGTGCCAGCAGCTTAGCTTCAGAGCTTGGCGAGCAGTACTTC.

The V and J genes are TRBV7-9 and TRBJ1-1, with D perhaps matching TRBD1 (5 bases). The CDR3 runs 15 residues. In germline, CDR1 is SEHNR, CDR2 FQNEAQ (reference sequence). V was cut by 3 bases and J by 1 base, with 12 bases left in between. CDR3 sequence (DNA): TGTGCCAGCAGCTTTCGACAGACGGAGAACACTGAAGCTTTCTTT. This encodes CASSFRQTENTEAFF.

The CDR3 reads CASSSRAGGTDTQYF. CDR3 nucleotides: TGTGCCAGCAGCTCTAGGGCGGGGGGCACAGATACGCAGTATTTT. The chain recombines TRBV7-2 with TRBJ2-3, with 7 bases fitting TRBD2. The CDR3 has 15 amino acids. The V segment lost 4 bases and the J segment 1 base; nucleotides outside the gene matches: 5. From germline, CDR1 is SGHTA and CDR2 FQGNSA.

This clone was seen just once. The chain joins TRBV19 to TRBJ1-5; D unresolved. The CDR3 runs 15 residues. CDR1 is LNHDA and CDR2 is SQIVND in the germline V gene (reference sequence). V lost 5 bases to trimming and J lost 0 bases, with 11 bases between them. CDR3 loop: CASSSLTYSNQPQHF. The CDR3 DNA reads TGTGCCAGTAGTTCCCTGACTTATAGCAATCAGCCCCAGCATTTT.

The chain joins TRBV19 to TRBJ2-7; D not resolved. This CDR3 comprises 11 residues. Trimming took off 1 base at V and 5 bases at J, with 3 bases between the two ends. The germline V gene encodes CDR1 LNHDA and CDR2 SQIVND (reference sequence). The CDR3 nucleotides are TGTGCCAGTAGTATAGCACACGAGCAGTACTTC. This codes for CASSIAHEQYF.

The chain links TRBV30 to TRBJ2-1; TRBD2 matches 12 bases. The germline CDR1 and CDR2 sequences are GTSNPN and SVGIG (reference sequence). V was pared by 1 base and J by 9 bases, with 7 bases of the junction left unmatched. The CDR3 totals 15 residues. The CDR3: CAWSGLAGGPGEQFF. For the CDR3, the DNA is TGTGCCTGGAGTGGGCTAGCGGGAGGGCCGGGTGAGCAGTTCTTC.

The chain recombines TRBV29-1 with TRBJ2-3, with 9 bases aligning to TRBD2. CDR3 length: 15 amino acids. Per the germline V gene, CDR1 is SQVTM and CDR2 is ANQGSEA. V lost 3 bases to trimming and J lost 2 bases; unmatched junction nucleotides: 6. CDR3 bases: TGCAGCGTTGATGCCCCTAGCGGGAACACAGATACGCAGTATTTT. Encoded protein: CSVDAPSGNTDTQYF.

This clone appeared a single time. The chain employs TRBV28 and TRBJ2-3, with D perhaps TRBD2 (6 bases). Germline V gives CDR1 MDHEN, CDR2 SYDVKM. CDR3 length equals 18 residues. With 1 base removed from V and 4 bases from J, the gap between germline ends came to 21 bases. The CDR3 loop reads CASSLSRESRGSADTQYF. The CDR3 DNA follows: TGTGCCAGCAGTTTATCGCGGGAATCACGTGGGTCCGCAGATACGCAGTATTTT.